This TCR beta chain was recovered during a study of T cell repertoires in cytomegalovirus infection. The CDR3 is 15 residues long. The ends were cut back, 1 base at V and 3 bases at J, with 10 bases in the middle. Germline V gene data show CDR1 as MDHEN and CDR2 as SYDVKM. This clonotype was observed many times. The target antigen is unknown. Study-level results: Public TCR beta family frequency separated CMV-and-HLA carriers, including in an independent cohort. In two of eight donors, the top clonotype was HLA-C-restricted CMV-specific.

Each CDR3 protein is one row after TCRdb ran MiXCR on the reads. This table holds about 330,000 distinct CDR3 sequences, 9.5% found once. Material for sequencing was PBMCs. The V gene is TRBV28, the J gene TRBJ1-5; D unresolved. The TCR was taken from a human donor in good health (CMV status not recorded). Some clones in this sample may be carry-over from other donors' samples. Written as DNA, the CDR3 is TGTGCCAGCAGTTTATTCATAACCTTCAATCAGCCCCAGCATTTT. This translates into CASSLFITFNQPQHF.